These 30 T cell receptor beta chains originate from one sample sequenced in a study of T cells in Graves' hyperthyroidism and ophthalmopathy. The TCR beta CDR3 regions underwent amplification using RNA transcripts as the source. Primed by the HTBI set, a first-round RT-PCR was run on the TCR CDR3. TCRdb used MiXCR to reprocess the multiplex PCR reads, holding one entry per CDR3 protein. The data show 500,000 to 650,000 distinct CDR3 sequences, about 46% seen once. Sequencing was performed on peripheral blood or thyroid tissue (not recorded which). Receptors were obtained from an adult woman with Graves' disease, either hyperthyroidism or ophthalmopathy (not recorded which).

The chain has TRBV14 and TRBJ1-2, with 7 positions matching TRBD1. The J segment lost 4 bases and the V segment lost 5 bases, leaving 13 bases of the junction unmatched. Germline V gene data show CDR1 as SGHDN and CDR2 as FVKESK. The length of the CDR3 is 16 residues. The CDR3 here is CASSAQTVDRTYGYTF. The CDR3 DNA sequence: TGTGCCAGCAGCGCTCAAACAGTGGACAGGACCTATGGCTACACCTTC.

Many counts were recorded for this clonotype. The genes are TRBV7-9 and TRBJ1-1, with unresolved D. Trimming removed 4 bases from V and 5 bases from J, with 14 bases in between. CDR1 and CDR2 from the germline V gene are SEHNR and FQNEAQ (reference sequence). This CDR3 spans 14 amino acids. CDR3 in amino acids: CASSSAGRKTEAFF. CDR3 bases: TGTGCCAGCAGCTCCGCCGGGCGAAAGACTGAAGCTTTCTTT.

This chain connects TRBV29-1 to TRBJ2-5; TRBD2 agrees at 10 bases. Germline V gene sequence: CDR1 SQVTM, CDR2 ANQGSEA. The J segment lost 2 bases and the V segment lost 4 bases, leaving 10 bases of the junction unmatched. The CDR3 spans 16 residues. CDR3 DNA: TGCAGCGTTGCAAAGTTGAGCGGGAGGGCTCAAGAGACCCAGTACTTC. This sequence encodes CSVAKLSGRAQETQYF.

V gene TRBV7-9 combines with J gene TRBJ1-2; 8 bases are shared with TRBD1. The CDR3 is 15 residues long. Germline loops: CDR1 SEHNR, CDR2 FQNEAQ (reference sequence). V dropped 5 bases and J dropped 6; count of bases not matched to a gene: 11. The CDR3 DNA sequence: TGTGCCAGCAGCACGAGGGACAGGACAGAGGATGGCTACACCTTC. The encoded protein is CASSTRDRTEDGYTF.

As to this clonotype: In this CDR3 the conserved last residue, phenylalanine or tryptophan, is missing, so a read error is likely. The chain joins TRBV5-1 to TRBJ1-6; 7 nucleotides agree with TRBD1. Germline lookup yields CDR1 SGHRS and CDR2 YFSETQ. The CDR3 covers 15 residues. The CDR3 protein is CASSDTGARNSPLHL. The DNA for the CDR3 is TGTGCCAGCAGCGACACAGGGGCCCGAAATTCACCCCTCCACTTG.

This clonotype was observed a handful of times. The chain has TRBV10-3 and TRBJ1-1; D is uncertain. The CDR3 spans 15 residues. The germline V and J ends were trimmed by 10 bases and 1 base, with 19 bases remaining between them. Germline values: CDR1 ENHRY, CDR2 SYGVKD. CDR3 in DNA: TGTGCCACCACCCCTTCCCTTCTAGCGAACACTGAAGCTTTCTTT. This encodes CATTPSLLANTEAFF.

This clonotype was detected ten times or more. The chain employs TRBV7-9 and TRBJ2-2; 10 bases are shared with TRBD1. CDR3 length equals 17 residues. Trimming cost V 5 bases and J 7 bases; bases outside gene matches: 13. CDR1 and CDR2 (germline): SEHNR, FQNEAQ (reference sequence). For the CDR3, the DNA is TGTGCCAGCAGCCCCGACAGGGGGCGCGTACGGGACGGGGAGCTGTTTTTT. Its translation: CASSPDRGRVRDGELFF.

This clonotype occurred a few times. Relative to the germline gene, one junction end is altered; a read error may explain this. The chain is built from TRBV10-3 and TRBJ1-1; possibly TRBD1 for D (6 bases). The CDR3 contains 13 residues. CDR1 ENHRY and CDR2 SYGVKD come from the germline V gene. CDR3 in amino acids: CASSYTGSTEAFF. In DNA, the CDR3 is TGTGCCAGCAGTTACACAGGGAGTACTGAAGCTTTCTTT.

Of note for this clonotype: An end of the junction does not agree with germline; a read error may underlie this. The chain recombines TRBV13 with TRBJ2-6; no firm D call. The CDR3 consists of 17 residues. The V gene's germline CDR1 is PRHDT and CDR2 FYEKMQ (reference sequence). DNA for the CDR3: TGCGCCAGCAGCTTGGAGTGGCGGAGCTCTGGGGCCAACGTCCTGACTTTC. It codes for CASSLEWRSSGANVLTF.

In nucleotides, the CDR3 is TGTGCCAGCAGCAGAGGGCCCACCCCGAGAGCTTTCTTT. Translation gives CASSRGPTPRAFF. The J gene is TRBJ1-1, the V gene TRBV9; D is uncertain. Germline lookup yields CDR1 SGDLS and CDR2 YYNGEE. The CDR3 consists of 13 residues. Trimming removed 4 bases from V and 10 bases from J, with 17 bases in between.

The rearrangement uses TRBV6-1 and TRBJ2-5; the D call may be TRBD1 or TRBD2 (5 bases each). V was shortened by 7 bases and J by 5 bases, with 14 bases between the two germline ends. CDR1 is MNHNS and CDR2 is SASEGT in the germline V gene. The CDR3 is made up of 13 amino acids. The CDR3 spells CASKVVGRETQYF. In nucleotides, the CDR3 is TGTGCCAGCAAAGTAGTGGGACGGGAGACCCAGTACTTC.

This chain links TRBV7-2 with TRBJ1-3; D is ambiguous. Germline loops: CDR1 SGHTA, CDR2 FQGNSA. Deletions cut 5 bases from V and 0 bases from J, with 14 bases between. This CDR3 spans 16 amino acids. The CDR3 region is CASSPNGRTSGNTIYF. Written as DNA, the CDR3 is TGTGCCAGCAGCCCGAATGGACGGACCTCTGGAAACACCATATATTTT.

The rearrangement joins TRBV28 to TRBJ1-1; D unclear. V was trimmed by 5 bases and J by 0 bases, leaving 10 bases between them. Looked up from germline, CDR1 is MDHEN and CDR2 is SYDVKM. This CDR3 has 14 amino acids. The CDR3 loop is CASSGRVLNTEAFF. The CDR3 DNA sequence: TGTGCCAGCAGTGGCCGGGTCTTGAACACTGAAGCTTTCTTT.

The gene calls are TRBV6-1 and TRBJ2-5; D perhaps matches TRBD2 (6 bases). V gave up 4 bases and J gave up 2 bases, with 11 bases separating them. Germline CDR1 is MNHNS and CDR2 is SASEGT. The length of the CDR3 is 14 residues. The CDR3 nucleotides are TGTGCCAGCAGTGTGGACTATCTTCAAGAGACCCAGTACTTC. Its protein product is CASSVDYLQETQYF.

This clonotype was detected ten times or more. This chain joins TRBV14 and TRBJ1-4, with 7 positions matching TRBD1. CDR3 length: 15 amino acids. V shed 4 bases and J 8 bases; nucleotides not matched to a gene: 10. Germline loops: CDR1 SGHDN, CDR2 FVKESK. CDR3 coding DNA: TGTGCCAGCAGCCCTTGGAGGGGGCTAGGAGAAAAACTGTTTTTT. Translated, it gives CASSPWRGLGEKLFF.

The chain is built from TRBV29-1 and TRBJ2-7, with D possibly TRBD2 on 7 matching bases. Germline lookup yields CDR1 SQVTM and CDR2 ANQGSEA. V lost 4 bases to trimming and J lost 4 bases, with 14 bases between them. The CDR3 is made up of 13 amino acids. This CDR3 reads CSVVYREGYEQYF. CDR3 nucleotides: TGCAGCGTTGTTTACAGGGAGGGTTACGAGCAGTACTTC.

The V and J genes are TRBV11-1 and TRBJ2-7; the D gene is possibly TRBD2 (7 bases). The length of the CDR3 is 11 residues. Germline V gives CDR1 SGHAT, CDR2 FQDESV (reference sequence). Trimming took off 2 bases at V and 13 bases at J, with 12 bases between the two ends. The CDR3 nucleotides are TGTGCCAGCAGCTTAAGGGGGGGACTTTACTTC. Protein product: CASSLRGGLYF.

The J gene is TRBJ1-2, the V gene TRBV19; 7 nucleotides align to TRBD1. There are 14 residues in the CDR3. Germline loops: CDR1 LNHDA, CDR2 SQIVND (reference sequence). V lost 5 bases, J lost 3 bases, and 6 bases stayed unmatched. The CDR3: CASSLGTAYYGYTF. The CDR3 DNA reads as TGTGCCAGTAGTCTCGGGACAGCCTACTATGGCTACACCTTC.

The V and J genes are TRBV7-9 and TRBJ1-5, with D possibly TRBD1 on 5 matching bases. Per the germline V gene, CDR1 is SEHNR and CDR2 is FQNEAQ (reference sequence). V lost 3 bases, J lost 2 bases, and 14 bases lay in between. This CDR3 is 16 amino acids long. This chain's CDR3 is CASSFSGTAGNQPQHF. In DNA, the CDR3 is TGTGCCAGCAGCTTCTCCGGGACGGCCGGCAATCAGCCCCAGCATTTT.

A word on this clonotype: The CDR3 carries no conserved terminal phenylalanine or tryptophan, so it likely arises from a read error. The chain uses TRBV5-5 and TRBJ1-1; no clear D. CDR1 is SGHKS and CDR2 is YYEKEE in the germline V gene (reference sequence). The CDR3 is 12 amino acids. Between the trimmed V and J ends, which lost 6 bases and 3 bases, there was a span of 9 bases. CDR3 protein: CASMSHHTEAFL. In DNA, the CDR3 is TGTGCCAGCATGTCACATCACACTGAAGCTTTCCTT.

The chain has TRBV5-6 and TRBJ2-6; D is perhaps TRBD1 (5 bases). This CDR3 is 17 amino acids long. The germline V gene has CDR1 SGHDT and CDR2 YYEEEE. Deletions cut 1 base from V and 2 bases from J, with 13 bases between. The CDR3 DNA reads as TGTGCCAGCAGCTTGAGCCAGGGCCTTGCTGGGGCCAACGTCCTGACTTTC. It encodes CASSLSQGLAGANVLTF.

This clonotype was detected only a few times. V and J are TRBV7-2 and TRBJ1-5, with D tentatively TRBD1 (5 bases). The V gene lost 5 bases and the J gene lost 0 bases, with 14 bases spanning the gap. Germline V CDR1 and CDR2: SGHTA, FQGNSA. CDR3 length: 16 residues. The CDR3: CASSAGTVYSNQPQHF. CDR3 coding DNA: TGTGCCAGCAGCGCCGGGACGGTCTATAGCAATCAGCCCCAGCATTTT.

At least ten counts were recorded for this clonotype. The chain uses TRBV24-1 and TRBJ2-2; TRBD2 matches 9 bases. With V trimmed by 6 bases and J by 6 bases, 22 bases remained unmatched. Per germline, CDR1 KGHDR and CDR2 SFDVKD. This CDR3 is built from 20 residues. The CDR3 nucleotides are TGTGCCACCAGTTTCGGGGGCGTTTGGCGGGAGGGCCAATCGGCCGGGGAGCTGTTTTTT. Translated, it gives CATSFGGVWREGQSAGELFF.

This clonotype has only one observation. The conserved phenylalanine or tryptophan is not found at the CDR3 terminus, so this likely reflects a read error. The chain has TRBV10-3 and TRBJ1-1; 9 bases map to TRBD1. In germline, CDR1 is ENHRY, CDR2 SYGVKD. V was clipped by 6 bases and J by 10 bases; unmatched bases: 9. The CDR3 loop spans 13 amino acids. The CDR3 DNA sequence: TGTGCCATCAGCGAGGGACAGGGATTTGGAGCTTTCCTT. It yields the protein CAISEGQGFGAFL.

The rearrangement links TRBV2 to TRBJ1-6, with 8 bases lining up with TRBD1. Trimming cost V 8 bases and J 7 bases; bases outside gene matches: 7. Germline lookup yields CDR1 SNHLY and CDR2 FYNNEI. There are 14 residues in the CDR3. The CDR3 here is CASADRVGNSPLHF. The CDR3 region has the DNA TGTGCCAGCGCGGACAGGGTGGGGAATTCACCCCTCCACTTT.

The chain recombines TRBV12-3 or TRBV12-4 with TRBJ1-6; TRBD1 is a possible D gene (5 bases). V lost 3 bases to trimming and J lost 13 bases, with 10 bases between them. This CDR3 contains 12 residues. CDR3 bases: TGTGCCAGCAGTTTGGGACCCGGGCCCCTCCACTTT. This encodes CASSLGPGPLHF.

Points on this clonotype: The junction shows a germline mismatch at one end, possibly a read error. The chain links TRBV20-1 to TRBJ1-5, with D perhaps matching TRBD1 (6 bases). CDR3 size: 16 residues. Germline V gene sequence: CDR1 DFQATT, CDR2 SNEGSKA (reference sequence). For the CDR3, the DNA is TGTGCCTGGAGTGCGGGGGGCGCATTTAACAATCAGCCCCAGCATTTT. Protein sequence: CAWSAGGAFNNQPQHF.

The V gene is TRBV19, the J gene TRBJ2-7, with TRBD2 matching over 7 bases. This CDR3 comprises 15 residues. Trimming removed 5 bases from V and 0 bases from J; junction bases left unmatched: 7. CDR1 and CDR2 from the germline V gene are LNHDA and SQIVND (reference sequence). The CDR3 reads CASSRGGQASYEQYF. CDR3 in DNA: TGTGCCAGTAGTCGCGGGGGTCAGGCCTCCTACGAGCAGTACTTC.

This chain connects TRBV15 to TRBJ2-5; D may correspond to TRBD1 or TRBD2 (5 bases each). Trimming removed 0 bases at V and 4 bases at J, with 9 bases between. Germline V CDR1 and CDR2: LNHNV, YYDKDF (reference sequence). The CDR3 is 14 residues long. The CDR3 bases are TGTGCCACCAGCAGAGATTGGGGGAGAGAGACCCAGTACTTC. Translation gives CATSRDWGRETQYF.

The chain recombines TRBV12-3 or TRBV12-4 with TRBJ1-3; no clear D gene. V dropped 7 bases and J dropped 0 bases, with 13 bases sitting between them. The CDR3 runs to 15 residues. CDR3 sequence: CASTPVRSSGNTIYF. DNA for the CDR3: TGTGCCAGCACCCCGGTCAGGTCCTCTGGAAACACCATATATTTT.